This paragraph covers one TCR beta chain sequence. Its specificity is unknown. The source of the sample is a study of neurological immune-mediated disorders. The cDNA was generated by 5'RACE with 10-nucleotide random UMIs. TCRdb analysed the 5' RACE reads with MiXCR anew, one entry per CDR3 protein. The sample holds 45,000 to 50,000 distinct CDR3 sequences, about 23% seen once. Study results and limitations: Because no CDR3 amino acid sequences were shared across subjects by expanded clones, private repertoires were suggested in all groups.

The V end lost 0 bases, the J end lost 7 bases, and 24 bases lay between the germline ends. The CDR3 covers 17 residues. Per the germline V gene, CDR1 is DFQATT and CDR2 is SNEGSKA (reference sequence). A blood bank in Maryland, USA, provided the volunteers who served as healthy controls. The study built unsorted libraries from 2 million PBMCs kept at -80 C. This rearrangement joins TRBV20-1 to TRBJ1-2; TRBD1 might be the D (6 bases). The sequence came from a woman between 65 and 79 years old in good health. Specimen: PBMCs. CDR3 nucleotide sequence: TGCAGTGCTAGAGATGGGGGCCAAGCGGCGTTTAGAGGTGGCTACACCTTC. It specifies CSARDGGQAAFRGGYTF.